This TCR beta chain was captured by sequencing in a study of shared clonotypes between healthy human individuals. Study outcomes and limitations: Only a few donors were included, so the genetic and exposure-history diversity represented was limited. Rarefaction analysis demonstrated incomplete sorted-subset sequencing notwithstanding large depth.

The input for sorted-subset replicate PCRs was around 0.2 ug DNA, tens of thousands of T cell genomes. Method: immunoSEQ multiplex PCR; TCRdb's copy keeps in-frame clones and lacks some. The sample contains 300,000 or so clones, 74% of which appear only once. V shed 5 bases and J shed 4 bases, with 17 bases lying between them. The CDR3 is made up of 15 amino acids. Germline V gene data show CDR1 as SGHTA and CDR2 as FQGTGA. In this sample, this clone turned up a few times. Antigen: not known. Material: memory CD4+ T cells sorted from blood. Subset denoted: CD45RA-negative fraction. The chain joins TRBV7-3 to TRBJ1-1; D call uncertain. The source is a man younger than 45 in good health. CDR3 coding DNA: TGTGCCAGCAGCGCGTGGGGAGCCGGTACCACTGAAGCTTTCTTT. Amino acids: CASSAWGAGTTEAFF.